This paragraph covers one TCR beta chain sequence. Its specificity is not known. The table came from immunoSEQ multiplex PCR; TCRdb's copy has only in-frame clones and leaves some out. The sample records 25,000 to 40,000 clones, 81% being singletons. V was shortened by 0 bases and J by 3 bases, with 10 bases between the two germline ends. The CDR3 length is 15 residues. Germline lookup yields CDR1 LGHNA and CDR2 YSLEER. The data derive from a study of PD-1 blockade in classical Hodgkin lymphoma. Study-wide results and caveats: Lower baseline TCR diversity was reported for newly diagnosed patients than for healthy donors. With respect to the repertoire differences, their causes, possibly disease activity or prior therapy, remain undefined.

The time point here: cycle 4 day 1 (C4D1), after five to seven weeks of nivolumab. No patient escaped relapse after autologous stem cell transplantation, and brentuximab vedotin exposure varied. The best responses consisted of complete response, partial response or progressive disease. The chain is built from TRBV4-3 and TRBJ2-3, with D maybe TRBD1 (6 bases). The sequence came from a human donor with classical Hodgkin lymphoma. The sample was peripheral blood mononuclear cells (PBMCs), taken before the fourth cycle of nivolumab. The CDR3 spells CASSQELGATDTQYF. CDR3 in DNA: TGCGCCAGCAGCCAAGAGCTGGGGGCAACAGATACGCAGTATTTT.